The clone carrying this TCR beta chain showed up many times. Antigen: not known. Germline assignment: CDR1 DFQATT and CDR2 SNEGSKA (reference sequence). The CDR3 sequence is 14 residues long. Trimming took 2 bases from V and 5 from J; bases not matched to a gene: 9. This sample is part of a study of identical twins. Findings of the study overall: In beta out-of-frame sequences, the excess sharing between twins was weaker. Abundant cord blood beta clonotypes carried fewer insertions; memory repertoires showed none.

Using its own MiXCR run on the 5' RACE reads, TCRdb lists one record per CDR3 protein. The table includes a few hundred thousand distinct CDR3 sequences, approximately 12% detected once. These records were also assigned to another study, of yellow fever vaccine responses in identical twins.

The chain couples TRBV20-1 to TRBJ2-7, with 7 bases identical to TRBD2. What was sequenced was memory (CD45RO+) T cells sorted from blood. The receptor was derived from a woman between 18 and 30 years old in good health. The CDR3, as DNA: TGCAGTGCTAGATTTGGTCGGGAGGTCCACGAGCAGTACTTC. Translation gives CSARFGREVHEQYF.